The rows below give T cell receptor beta chains drawn from one sample of a study of cytomegalovirus exposure and HLA in healthy donors. The method was immunoSEQ multiplex PCR; TCRdb's version includes in-frame clones alone and lacks a portion of them. The sample has approximately 110,000 clones; under 85% are singletons. The sequenced sample was PBMCs. The receptors here all came from a man aged 40-50 years in good health and CMV-seronegative. Each CDR3 is given with its conserved first and last residue. The D gene is left open where the match is weak. Expanded clones get a size class; other rows say once, few or many, or leave the size out.

d_gene,j_gene,abundance,v_gene,CDR3nt,CDR3aa
-,TRBJ1-6,once,TRBV13,TGTGCCAGCAGTCGAAAATGGGCAGGGCTCGGGAATTCACCCCTCCACTTT,CASSRKWAGLGNSPLHF
-,TRBJ2-4,-,TRBV21-1,TGTGCCAGCAGCAAAGGGAGGGGCCGAACCGACGGGGTCAAAAACATTCAGTACTTC,CASSKGRGRTDGVKNIQYF
-,TRBJ2-1,few,TRBV11-3,TGTGCCAGCAGCCCCGAGCAGGACTCCTACAATGAGCAGTTCTTC,CASSPEQDSYNEQFF
-,TRBJ1-1,-,TRBV4-1,TGCGCCAGCAGCCCTGAGAGGGATCAGACCACTGAAGCTTTCTTT,CASSPERDQTTEAFF
TRBD2,TRBJ2-1,-,TRBV13,TGTGCCAGCAGCTTAGTAGGGACTAGCCATGAGCAGTTCTTC,CASSLVGTSHEQFF
TRBD2,TRBJ2-2,-,TRBV29-1,TGCAGCGTCCTGCGGGGGGCCGCCACCGGGGAGCTGTTTTTT,CSVLRGAATGELFF
TRBD1,TRBJ1-3,-,TRBV2,TGTGCCAGCAGTTGGACAGGGGGCCAAGGAACCATATATTTT,CASSWTGGQGTIYF
TRBD1,TRBJ1-1,-,TRBV7-2,TGTGCCAGCAGCTTAGCGGGACAGGGAGGGCACACTGAAGCTTTCTTT,CASSLAGQGGHTEAFF
-,TRBJ2-1,-,TRBV19,TGTGCCAGTAGTATAGCCGGGGTCAATGAGCAGTTCTTC,CASSIAGVNEQFF
TRBD1,TRBJ1-5,once,TRBV7-2,TGTGCCAGCAGCTTCGGCGACAGGGTGAACCAGCCCCAGCATTTT,CASSFGDRVNQPQHF
TRBD2,TRBJ2-5,-,TRBV28,TGTGCCAGCAGGTTGACTAGCGGGGGGGCCGGGGAGACCCAGTACTTC,CASRLTSGGAGETQYF
-,TRBJ1-2,few,TRBV27,TGTGCCAGCAGTTCCGGGGGGCAGAACTATGGCTACACCTTC,CASSSGGQNYGYTF
TRBD1,TRBJ1-5,-,TRBV4-1,TGCGCCAGCAGCCTAAAAACCGGGACAGAGAAAAGTCAGCCCCAGCATTTT,CASSLKTGTEKSQPQHF
-,TRBJ1-1,-,TRBV7-8,TGTGCCAGCGCCGACAGACCGACGATAAACACTGAAGCTTTCTTT,CASADRPTINTEAFF
-,TRBJ2-3,few,TRBV5-1,TGCGCCAGAAAGGTGGCAGGTTTAACCCCAGATACGCAGTATTTT,CARKVAGLTPDTQYF
TRBD1,TRBJ1-1,-,TRBV19,TGTGCCAGTAGTGGGGGTCGGGACAGGGGGACCTTGAACACTGAAGCTTTCTTT,CASSGGRDRGTLNTEAFF
-,TRBJ1-1,-,TRBV5-1,TGCGCCAGCAGCTTGGGGGCGCGAACAGATGAAGCTTTCTTT,CASSLGARTDEAFF